Below, one T cell receptor (beta chain) is given with its context. A Seattle source enrolled patients during active infection and followed them longitudinally. Clones were sequenced by immunoSEQ multiplex PCR, and TCRdb holds only the in-frame ones, with some missing. Of about 220,000 clones in the sample, roughly 85% were seen once. The record originates from a study of blood T cell repertoires in COVID-19. Overall study: Samples representing acute and convalescent COVID-19 were sourced from the United States, Italy and Spain. In each case, the material was cDNA or gDNA derived from T cells, B-cell-depleted T cells, or PBMCs.

The source is a woman in her 70s with COVID-19, enrolled during active disease. Sequencing input: peripheral blood.

The CDR3 DNA follows: TGCAGTGCTAGTGGCAGGGTCAATCAGCCCCAGCATTTT. Amino acid sequence: CSASGRVNQPQHF. The chain joins TRBV20-1 to TRBJ1-5; D is perhaps TRBD1 (5 bases). V lost 3 bases to trimming and J lost 3 bases, with 9 bases between them. Germline V gene data show CDR1 as DFQATT and CDR2 as SNEGSKA (reference sequence). This CDR3 has 13 amino acids.